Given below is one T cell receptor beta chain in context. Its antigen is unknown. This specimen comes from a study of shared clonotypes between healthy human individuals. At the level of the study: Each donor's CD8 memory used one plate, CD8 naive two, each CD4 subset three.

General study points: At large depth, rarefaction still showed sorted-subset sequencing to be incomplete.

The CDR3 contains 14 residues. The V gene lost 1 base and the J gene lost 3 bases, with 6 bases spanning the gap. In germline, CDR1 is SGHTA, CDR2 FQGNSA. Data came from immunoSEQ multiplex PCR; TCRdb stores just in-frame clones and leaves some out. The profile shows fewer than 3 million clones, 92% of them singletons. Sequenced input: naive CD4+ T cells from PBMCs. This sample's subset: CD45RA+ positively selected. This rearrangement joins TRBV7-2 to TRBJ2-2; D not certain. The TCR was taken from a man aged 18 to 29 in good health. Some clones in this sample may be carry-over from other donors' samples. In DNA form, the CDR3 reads TGTGCCAGCAGCTTAGAGGCCTACACCGGGGAGCTGTTTTTT. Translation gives CASSLEAYTGELFF.